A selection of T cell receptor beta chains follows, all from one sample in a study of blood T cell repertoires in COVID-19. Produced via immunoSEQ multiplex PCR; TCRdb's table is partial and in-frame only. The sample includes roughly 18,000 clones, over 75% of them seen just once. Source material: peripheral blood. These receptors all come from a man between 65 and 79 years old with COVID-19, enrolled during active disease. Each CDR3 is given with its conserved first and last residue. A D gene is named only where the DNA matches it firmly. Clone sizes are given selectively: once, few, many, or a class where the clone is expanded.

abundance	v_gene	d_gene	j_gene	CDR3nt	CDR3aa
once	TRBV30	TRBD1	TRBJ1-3	TGTGCCTGGAGGGGGACAGGGCTTTCTGGAAACACCATATATTTT	CAWRGTGLSGNTIYF
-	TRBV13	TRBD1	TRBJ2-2	TGTGCCAGCAGCTTTGGGACAGGGAGCACCGGGGAGCTGTTTTTT	CASSFGTGSTGELFF
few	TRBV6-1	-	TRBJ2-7	TGTGCCAGCAGTGAACTTTCGTTCACTTCATCCTACGAGCAGTACTTC	CASSELSFTSSYEQYF
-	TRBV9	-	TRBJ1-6	TGTGCCAGCAGCGTCTTAGAGGGTGTAGCTTCACCCCTCCACTTT	CASSVLEGVASPLHF
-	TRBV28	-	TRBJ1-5	TGTGCCAGCAGTACGGGAATGGTCATTAGCAATCAGCCCCAGCATTTT	CASSTGMVISNQPQHF
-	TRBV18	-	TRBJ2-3	TGTGCCAGCTCACCACCGACATACACAGATACGCAGTATTTT	CASSPPTYTDTQYF
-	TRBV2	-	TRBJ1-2	TGTGCCAGCCGGGATCCTAACTATGGCTACACCTTC	CASRDPNYGYTF
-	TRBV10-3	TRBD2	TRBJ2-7	TGTGCCATCAGTGATCTAGCGGGTTTGACCTACGAGCAGTACTTC	CAISDLAGLTYEQYF
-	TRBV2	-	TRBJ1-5	TGTGCCAGCAGTGAAGCGGCATGGGGGGTCCCCTCTGTTAGCAATCAGCCCCAGCATTTT	CASSEAAWGVPSVSNQPQHF
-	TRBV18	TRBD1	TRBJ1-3	TGTGCCAGCTCACCACAACAGGGGTCTGGAAACACCATATATTTT	CASSPQQGSGNTIYF
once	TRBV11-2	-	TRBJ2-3	TGTGCCAGCAGGCCCCTCCAGGGGATGGGAGATACGCAGTATTTT	CASRPLQGMGDTQYF
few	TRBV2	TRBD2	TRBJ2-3	TGTGCCAGCAGCCCAGGAGGCGGGGAGGGAGATACGCAGTATTTT	CASSPGGGEGDTQYF
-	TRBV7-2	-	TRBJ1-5	TGTGCCAGCAGCTTTCAATACGGGTCCGATCAGCCCCAGCATTTT	CASSFQYGSDQPQHF
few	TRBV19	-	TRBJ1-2	TGTGCCAGTAGTATGAGGAGGGAACGATATGGCTACACCTTC	CASSMRRERYGYTF
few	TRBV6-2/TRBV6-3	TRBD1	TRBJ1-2	TGTGCCAGCAGTGGAACGGGACAGAACTATGGCTACACCTTC	CASSGTGQNYGYTF
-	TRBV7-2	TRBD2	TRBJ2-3	TGTGCCAGCAGCGCCCCTGAGCGGGGGGCCTTGGATACGCAGTATTTT	CASSAPERGALDTQYF
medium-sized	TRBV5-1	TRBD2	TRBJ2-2	TGCGCCAGCAGCTCACTAGCGGGGGGGAACACCGGGGAGCTGTTTTTT	CASSSLAGGNTGELFF
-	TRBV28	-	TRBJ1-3	TGTGCCAGCAGCGTCGGGTTATTCTCTGGAAACACCATATATTTT	CASSVGLFSGNTIYF
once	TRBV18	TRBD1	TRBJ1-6	TGTGCCAGCTCAGGAGACAGGGAGAGTTCACCCCTCCACTTT	CASSGDRESSPLHF
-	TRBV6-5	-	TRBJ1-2	TGTGCCAGCGGTAATACAGCTTATGGCTACACCTTC	CASGNTAYGYTF
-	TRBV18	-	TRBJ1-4	TGTGCCAGCTCAATCGGAGCAACTAATGAAAAACTGTTTTTT	CASSIGATNEKLFF
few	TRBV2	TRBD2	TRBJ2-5	TGTGCCAGCAGTGGAGCGGGAGGGCGGACCCAGTACTTC	CASSGAGGRTQYF
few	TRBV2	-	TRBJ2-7	TGTGCCAGCAGGCGACAGACTAGCTCCTACGAGCAGTACTTC	CASRRQTSSYEQYF
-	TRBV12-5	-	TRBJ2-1	TGTGCTAGTGGTTTGTTTGGGGGCCTTAATGAGCAGTTCTTC	CASGLFGGLNEQFF
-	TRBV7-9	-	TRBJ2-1	TGTGCCAGCAGCTTAGTCGCGGGACCCCGGCTCTACAATGAGCAGTTCTTC	CASSLVAGPRLYNEQFF
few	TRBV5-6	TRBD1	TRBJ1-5	TGTGCCAGCAGCTTGATGACAGGGGGAAATCAGCCCCAGCATTTT	CASSLMTGGNQPQHF
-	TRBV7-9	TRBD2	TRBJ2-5	TGTGCCAGCAGCGGGGGGGGGTTTGTGGAGACCCAGTACTTC	CASSGGGFVETQYF
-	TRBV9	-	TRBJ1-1	TGTGCCAGCGCCTATGGGGACACCCGATATCTGAACACTGAAGCTTTCTTT	CASAYGDTRYLNTEAFF
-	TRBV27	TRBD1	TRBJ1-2	TGTGCCAGCAGTTTCCGGACAGGCGTGGGTGGCTACACCTTC	CASSFRTGVGGYTF
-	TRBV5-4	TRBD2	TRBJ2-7	TGTGCCAGCAGACAAGCGGGAGGGAGCGAGCAGTACTTC	CASRQAGGSEQYF
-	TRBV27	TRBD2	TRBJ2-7	TGTGCCAGCAGTTCGCCCATAACTAGCGGGGTTGAGCAGTACTTC	CASSSPITSGVEQYF
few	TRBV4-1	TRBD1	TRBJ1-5	TGCGCCAGCAGCCAAGACCCGGACAGGGCGGGGGCCCAGCATTTT	CASSQDPDRAGAQHF
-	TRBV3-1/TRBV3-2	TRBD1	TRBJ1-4	TGTGCCAGCAGCGCTCTTACAGGGGGATCCGCAACTAATGAAAAACTGTTTTTT	CASSALTGGSATNEKLFF
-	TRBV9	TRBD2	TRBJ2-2	TGTGCCAGCAGCCCTTCTAGCGGAACGAACACCGGGGAGCTGTTTTTT	CASSPSSGTNTGELFF
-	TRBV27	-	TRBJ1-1	TGTGCCAGCAGTCCCCTCGTAGATAGTGTCACTGAAGCTTTCTTT	CASSPLVDSVTEAFF
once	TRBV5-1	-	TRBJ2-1	TGCGCCAGCAGCGGAGGATCCTATTACAATGAGCAGTTCTTC	CASSGGSYYNEQFF
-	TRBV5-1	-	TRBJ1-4	TGCGCCAGCAGCCTCCATGAGAGGGAAAAACTGTTTTTT	CASSLHEREKLFF
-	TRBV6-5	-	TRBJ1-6	TGTGCCAGCTCGGCAGGGGCTTACGGGCCCCTCCACTTT	CASSAGAYGPLHF
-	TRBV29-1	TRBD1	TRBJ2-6	TGCAGCGCGGACAGGGAGACCAACGTCCTGACTTTC	CSADRETNVLTF
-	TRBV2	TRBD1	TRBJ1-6	TGTGCCAGCAGTCTCCGGGACAGGGGATCAAATTCACCCCTCCACTTT	CASSLRDRGSNSPLHF
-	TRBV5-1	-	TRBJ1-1	TGCGCCAGCAAAGGGGGGGACTATACCGGGGACACTGAAGCTTTCTTT	CASKGGDYTGDTEAFF
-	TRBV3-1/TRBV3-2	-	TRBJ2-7	TGTGCCAGCAGCCAAAGTACCGGACTGGAGCAGTACTTC	CASSQSTGLEQYF
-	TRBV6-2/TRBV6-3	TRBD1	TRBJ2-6	TGTGCCAGCAGTATAACAGGGGGTTACTCTGGGGCCAACGTCCTGACTTTC	CASSITGGYSGANVLTF
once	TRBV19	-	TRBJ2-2	TGTGCCAGTAGTATCCCGCTCTATAGTAACACCGGGGAGCTGTTTTTT	CASSIPLYSNTGELFF
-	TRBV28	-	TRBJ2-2	TGTGCCAGCAGTTTGGGGCAGATAAACACCGGGGAGCTGTTTTTT	CASSLGQINTGELFF
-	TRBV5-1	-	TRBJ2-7	TGCGCCAGCAGCTTGGATCTAGAGCGGAGGAACTACGAGCAGTACTTC	CASSLDLERRNYEQYF
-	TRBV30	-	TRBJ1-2	TGTGCCTGGCACTACAGGAGATCCTTTGGCTACACCTTC	CAWHYRRSFGYTF
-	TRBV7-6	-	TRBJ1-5	TGTGCCAGCAGCCCATCCCCGGGCAGGGACTATAGCAATCAGCCCCAGCATTTT	CASSPSPGRDYSNQPQHF
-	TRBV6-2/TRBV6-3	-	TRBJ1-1	TGTGCCAGCAGTGCCCAGTACACTGAAGCTTTCTTT	CASSAQYTEAFF
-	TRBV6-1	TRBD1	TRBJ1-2	TGTGCCAGCAGTGAAGGTGGAGGGGGCGCGGAGGGCTACACCTTC	CASSEGGGGAEGYTF